A single T cell receptor (beta chain) is shown here with its context. The target antigen is unknown. Profiling relied on immunoSEQ multiplex PCR, and the TCRdb table lists in-frame clones only, not all of them. The sample consists of about 180,000 clones, around 88% of them appearing once. This specimen comes from a study of T cell responses to AZD1222 COVID-19 vaccine. Study outcomes and limitations: Vaccine-associated CD4 TCRs ranged over spike, dominating at 160-218 and 743-854. The sample set comprised mostly white British donors with more females, and clonal diversity was possibly underestimated. Regions left unmutated in variants are reportedly the target of nearly half of spike-specific TCRs.

Pooled samples include second doses given at about 4 or 12 weeks. Sequences were derived from peripheral blood, sampled 28 days after the second AZD1222 dose. This receptor was obtained from an adult who received the AZD1222 COVID-19 vaccine.

The CDR3 sequence: CASSTDKFEKLFF. CDR3 DNA sequence: TGTGCCAGTAGTACCGACAAGTTTGAAAAACTGTTTTTT. The J gene is TRBJ1-4, the V gene TRBV19; D unclear. Germline V CDR1 and CDR2: LNHDA, SQIVND (reference sequence). With 4 bases removed from V and 7 bases from J, the gap between germline ends came to 10 bases. The length of the CDR3 is 13 residues.